Below, one T cell receptor (beta chain) is given with its context. The antigen is undetermined. This sample is part of a study of vaccination effects on CD4 cells after COVID-19. About the study: Participants each got two BNT162b2 or mRNA-1273 vaccine doses. Study-wide findings and caveats: Infection- and vaccine-induced clones contracted markedly late after vaccination.

Viral peptide pool expansion of antigen-specific CD4+ T cells preceded sequencing in the ViraFEST assay. Following 10 days of culture, CD4+ T cells were isolated. Vaccinees lacked prior SARS-CoV-2 infection and tested negative for nucleocapsid antibodies. Cultivation was performed at roughly 2 million PBMC per well with roughly 10 IU/ml IL-2 and 9 to 10 ug/ml peptides added. Trimming stripped 4 bases from V and 1 base from J, with 4 bases between. Germline V gives CDR1 SNHLY, CDR2 FYNNEI. CDR3 length: 12 residues. Method: immunoSEQ multiplex PCR; TCRdb's copy keeps in-frame clones and lacks some. The profile covers tens of thousands of clones, with over 70% appearing a single time and 3% to 4% taken by the ten largest.

The rearrangement joins TRBV2 to TRBJ1-1; no firm D call. Material: CD4+ T cells from PBMCs cultured with HCoV-OC43 spike peptides, obtained before COVID-19 vaccination. Subset meaning: HCoV-OC43 spike overlapping peptide pool stimulation. The receptor comes from a human donor who received a COVID-19 vaccine. DNA for the CDR3: TGTGCCAGCAGTGGAACGAACACTGAAGCTTTCTTT. Its translation is CASSGTNTEAFF. Full variable domain (rest looked up from reference TRBV2 and TRBJ1-1): EPEVTQTPSHQVTQMGQEVILRCVPISNHLYFYWYRQILGQKVEFLVSFYNNEISEKSEIFDDQFSVERPDGSNFTLKIRSTKLEDSAMYFCASSGTNTEAFFGQGTRLTVV.